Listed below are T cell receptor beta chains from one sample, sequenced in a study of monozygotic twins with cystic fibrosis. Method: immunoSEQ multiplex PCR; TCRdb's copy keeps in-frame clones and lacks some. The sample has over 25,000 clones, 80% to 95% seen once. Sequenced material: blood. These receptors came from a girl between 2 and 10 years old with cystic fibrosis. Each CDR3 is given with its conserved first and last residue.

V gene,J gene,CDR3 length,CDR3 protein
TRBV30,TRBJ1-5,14,CAWKRAGDIQPQHF
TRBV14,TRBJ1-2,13,CASSQGQALAYTF
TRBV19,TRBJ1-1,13,CASGDRGHTEAFF
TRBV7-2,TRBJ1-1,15,CASSKEGLWDTEAFF
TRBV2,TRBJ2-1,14,CASRGDWTYNEQFF
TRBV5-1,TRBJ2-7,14,CASSLGAGDYEQYF
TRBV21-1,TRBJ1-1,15,CASSNQDSFQPEAFF
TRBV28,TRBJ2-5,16,CAAGVAGLRYQETQYF
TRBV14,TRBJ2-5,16,CASSQARQSVGETQYF
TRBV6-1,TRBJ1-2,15,CASSPGTGGAYGYTF
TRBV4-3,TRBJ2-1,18,CASSPGTSGNSLYNEQFF
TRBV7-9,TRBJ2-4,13,CASSSWTENIQYF
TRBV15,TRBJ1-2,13,CATGSGRAYGYTF
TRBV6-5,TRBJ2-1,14,CASSKGFTYNEQFF
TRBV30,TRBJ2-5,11,CAWSVGTITYF
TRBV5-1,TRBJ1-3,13,CASSLQTGNTIYF
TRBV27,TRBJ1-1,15,CASSLRRWRNTEAFF
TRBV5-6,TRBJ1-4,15,CASSSAQEGGEKLFF
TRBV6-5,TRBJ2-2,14,CAIKRGGLTGELFF
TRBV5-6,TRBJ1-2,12,CASRQGSYGYTF
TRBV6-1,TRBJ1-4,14,CASSDRGREEKLFF
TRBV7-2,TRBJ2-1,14,CASSVEFLYNEQFF
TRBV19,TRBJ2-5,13,CASSRQGIETQYF